These 10 T cell receptor beta chains were sequenced from one sample in a study of blood T cell repertoires in COVID-19. Data came from immunoSEQ multiplex PCR; TCRdb stores just in-frame clones and leaves some out. The sample shows fewer than 150,000 clones, about 76% of them seen only once. The sequencing input was peripheral blood. All receptors come from a man at least 80 years old with acute or convalescent COVID-19.

V and J are TRBV11-2 and TRBJ2-7, with a weak D call TRBD2 (6 bases). Germline V gives CDR1 SGHAT, CDR2 FQNNGV. CDR3 length: 12 residues. Trimming stripped 2 bases from V and 6 bases from J, with 8 bases between. In nucleotides, the CDR3 is TGTGCCAGCAGCTTAAACGGGGGCGAGCAGTACTTC. Amino acids: CASSLNGGEQYF.

The chain uses TRBV24-1 and TRBJ2-3; 8 nucleotides agree with TRBD2. The CDR3 extends over 15 amino acids. After removal of 7 bases from V and 2 bases from J, the junction contained 7 bases not matched to a gene. Germline CDR1 reads KGHDR; CDR2 reads SFDVKD. This CDR3 reads CATSPTSGYTDTQYF. The CDR3 DNA sequence: TGTGCCACCAGCCCCACTAGCGGTTACACAGATACGCAGTATTTT.

This chain joins TRBV18 and TRBJ2-5; 15 bases are shared with TRBD2. Trimming took 1 base from V and 5 from J; bases not matched to a gene: 5. The CDR3 contains 17 residues. Germline lookup yields CDR1 KGHSH and CDR2 LQKENI. This chain's CDR3 is CASSPRTSGGADETQYF. CDR3 in DNA: TGTGCCAGCTCACCACGGACTAGCGGGGGGGCAGATGAGACCCAGTACTTC.

This chain connects TRBV7-2 to TRBJ1-5; the match to TRBD1 covers 10 bases. This CDR3 is built from 14 residues. Trimming at V came to 5 bases and at J to 6 bases, leaving 4 bases not matched to a gene. CDR1 and CDR2 (germline): SGHTA, FQGNSA. For the CDR3, the DNA is TGTGCCAGCAGCCCCGGGACAGGGGCTCAGCCCCAGCATTTT. Translating it yields CASSPGTGAQPQHF.

This clone was seen once. V is TRBV4-1 and J is TRBJ2-7; possible D gene TRBD1, 5 bases. Germline CDR1 reads MGHRA; CDR2 reads YSYEKL. The germline V and J ends were trimmed by 0 bases and 0 bases, with 12 bases remaining between them. The CDR3 extends over 16 amino acids. This chain's CDR3 is CASSQDPQESSYEQYF. The CDR3 bases are TGCGCCAGCAGCCAAGATCCACAGGAGAGCTCCTACGAGCAGTACTTC.

The rearrangement uses TRBV27 and TRBJ2-5; 8 nucleotides align to TRBD2. The length of the CDR3 is 17 residues. Unmatched junction bases numbered 13, after V lost 5 bases and J lost 2 bases. The germline V gene encodes CDR1 MNHEY and CDR2 SMNVEV (reference sequence). For the CDR3, the DNA is TGTGCCAGCAGTCCGGGACTAGGCGTAACCCTACAAGAGACCCAGTACTTC. Protein product: CASSPGLGVTLQETQYF.

CDR3: CAWSRAGGVTEAFF. The CDR3 coding sequence is TGTGCCTGGAGTCGGGCAGGGGGAGTAACTGAAGCTTTCTTT. The chain is built from TRBV30 and TRBJ1-1, with 7 bases matching TRBD1. The CDR3 is made up of 14 amino acids. Germline lookup yields CDR1 GTSNPN and CDR2 SVGIG (reference sequence). Trimming took 2 bases from V and 5 from J; bases not matched to a gene: 8.

This clone was seen more than once but under ten times. The V and J genes are TRBV4-2 and TRBJ1-2; D gene uncertain. Germline V gene sequence: CDR1 LGHNA, CDR2 YNFKEQ. CDR3 length: 15 amino acids. The V end lost 3 bases, the J end lost 7 bases, and 18 bases lay between the germline ends. The CDR3 DNA follows: TGTGCCAGCAGCCACATCGGTGGAGGTGCCGCTGGCTACACCTTC. Amino acid sequence: CASSHIGGGAAGYTF.

The CDR3 DNA sequence: TGTGCCAGCAGCCCCTGGACAGATGGGGAGACCCAGTACTTC. Translated: CASSPWTDGETQYF. The J gene is TRBJ2-5, the V gene TRBV7-7, with TRBD1 as a possible D gene (6 bases). This CDR3 spans 14 amino acids. V shed 5 bases and J shed 5 bases, with 15 bases lying between them. Germline V gene data show CDR1 as SSHAT and CDR2 as FNYEAQ (reference sequence). The complete variable domain, with remaining parts taken from reference TRBV7-7 and TRBJ2-5, reads GAGVSQSPRYKVTKRGQDVTLRCDPISSHATLYWYQQALGQGPEFLTYFNYEAQPDKSGLPSDRFSAERPEGSISTLTIQRTEQRDSAMYRCASSPWTDGETQYFGPGTRLLVL.

The chain joins TRBV6-1 to TRBJ1-4; a possible D gene is TRBD1 (5 bases). Per germline, CDR1 MNHNS and CDR2 SASEGT. This CDR3 has 15 amino acids. V was cut by 2 bases and J by 7 bases, with 14 bases left in between. The CDR3 bases are TGTGCCAGCAGTGAATCCCGGGGCGGGAGTGAAAAACTGTTTTTT. As protein: CASSESRGGSEKLFF.